Listed here is a single T cell receptor beta chain. This entry is derived from a study of OX40 agonist ivuxolimab in advanced cancers. Libraries were prepared by immunoSEQ multiplex PCR; TCRdb keeps only in-frame clonotypes and omits some of them. The sample carries more than 65,000 clones, approximately 84% recorded once. This CDR3 comprises 13 residues. Germline-derived CDR1 and CDR2 are LNHDA and SQIVND (reference sequence). Between the trimmed V and J ends, which lost 7 bases and 2 bases, there was a span of 9 bases. This material consisted of CD4+ or CD8+ T cells sorted from blood, taken in a trial of the OX40 agonist ivuxolimab. The TCR comes from an adult with an advanced solid tumor such as melanoma, head and neck, liver or kidney cancer. The chain uses TRBV19 and TRBJ1-5; D remains ambiguous. CDR3: CASNRDRNQPQHF. In DNA form, the CDR3 reads TGTGCCAGTAACCGGGATCGCAATCAGCCCCAGCATTTT.